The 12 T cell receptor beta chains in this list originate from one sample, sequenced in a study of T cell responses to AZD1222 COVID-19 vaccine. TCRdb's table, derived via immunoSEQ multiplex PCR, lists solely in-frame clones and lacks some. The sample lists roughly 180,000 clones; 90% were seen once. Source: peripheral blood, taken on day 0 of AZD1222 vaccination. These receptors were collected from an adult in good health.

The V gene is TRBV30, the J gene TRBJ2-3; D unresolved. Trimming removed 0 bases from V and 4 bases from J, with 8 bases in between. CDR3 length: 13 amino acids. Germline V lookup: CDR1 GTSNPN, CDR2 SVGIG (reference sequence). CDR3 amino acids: CAWSVLRPDTQYF. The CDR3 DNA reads TGTGCCTGGAGTGTACTGAGACCAGATACGCAGTATTTT.

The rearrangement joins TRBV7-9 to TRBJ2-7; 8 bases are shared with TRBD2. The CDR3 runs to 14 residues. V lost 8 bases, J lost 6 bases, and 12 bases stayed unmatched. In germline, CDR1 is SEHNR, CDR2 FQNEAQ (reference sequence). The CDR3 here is CASGMDMAGGEQYF. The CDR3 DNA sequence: TGTGCCAGCGGGATGGACATGGCGGGAGGCGAGCAGTACTTC.

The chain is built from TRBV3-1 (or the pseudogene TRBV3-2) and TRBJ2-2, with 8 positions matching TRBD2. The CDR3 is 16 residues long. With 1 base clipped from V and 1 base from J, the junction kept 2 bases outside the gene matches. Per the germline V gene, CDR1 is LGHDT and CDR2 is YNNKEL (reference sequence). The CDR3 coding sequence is TGTGCCAGCAGCCAAGGTAGCGGGGTGAACACCGGGGAGCTGTTTTTT. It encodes CASSQGSGVNTGELFF.

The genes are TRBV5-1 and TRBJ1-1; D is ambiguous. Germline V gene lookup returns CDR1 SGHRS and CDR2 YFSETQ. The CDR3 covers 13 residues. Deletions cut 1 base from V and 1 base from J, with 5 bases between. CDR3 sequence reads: CASSLRWNTEAFF. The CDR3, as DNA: TGCGCCAGCAGCTTGCGGTGGAACACTGAAGCTTTCTTT.

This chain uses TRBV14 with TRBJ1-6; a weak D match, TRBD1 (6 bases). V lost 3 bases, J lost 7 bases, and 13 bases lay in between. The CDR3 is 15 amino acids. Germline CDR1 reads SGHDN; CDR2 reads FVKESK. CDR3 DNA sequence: TGTGCCAGCAGCCATCCACAGGGATTCAATTCACCCCTCCACTTT. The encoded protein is CASSHPQGFNSPLHF.

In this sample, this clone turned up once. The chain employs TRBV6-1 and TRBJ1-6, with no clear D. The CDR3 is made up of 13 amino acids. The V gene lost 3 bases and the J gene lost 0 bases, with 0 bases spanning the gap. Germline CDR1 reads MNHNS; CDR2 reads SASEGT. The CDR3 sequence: CASSDSYNSPLHF. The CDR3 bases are TGTGCCAGCAGTGACTCCTATAATTCACCCCTCCACTTT.

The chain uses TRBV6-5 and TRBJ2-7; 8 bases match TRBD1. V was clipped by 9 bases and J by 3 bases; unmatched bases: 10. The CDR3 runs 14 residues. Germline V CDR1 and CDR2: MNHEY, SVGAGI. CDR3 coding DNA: TGTGCCAGTACCGACAGGGGCCTCTTCTACGAGCAGTACTTC. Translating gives CASTDRGLFYEQYF.

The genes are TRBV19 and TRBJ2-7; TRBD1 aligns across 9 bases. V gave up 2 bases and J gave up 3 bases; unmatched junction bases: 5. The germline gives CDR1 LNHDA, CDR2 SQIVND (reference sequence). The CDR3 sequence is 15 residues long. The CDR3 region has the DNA TGTGCCAGTAGTATAAAAGGACAGGGGTACTACGAGCAGTACTTC. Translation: CASSIKGQGYYEQYF.

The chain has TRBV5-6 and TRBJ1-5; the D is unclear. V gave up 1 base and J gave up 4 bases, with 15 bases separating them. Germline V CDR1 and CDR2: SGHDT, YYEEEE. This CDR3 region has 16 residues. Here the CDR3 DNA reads TGTGCCAGCAGCTTGTGGGCACCCTCTGGAAATCAGCCCCAGCATTTT. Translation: CASSLWAPSGNQPQHF.

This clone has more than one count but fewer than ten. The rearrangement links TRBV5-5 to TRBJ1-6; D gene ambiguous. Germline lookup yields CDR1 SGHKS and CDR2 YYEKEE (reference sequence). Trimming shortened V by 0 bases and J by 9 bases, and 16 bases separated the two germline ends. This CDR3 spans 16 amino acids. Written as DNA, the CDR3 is TGTGCCAGCAGCTTGGGCGTTACCCCCGGCGGTTCACCCCTCCACTTT. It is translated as CASSLGVTPGGSPLHF.

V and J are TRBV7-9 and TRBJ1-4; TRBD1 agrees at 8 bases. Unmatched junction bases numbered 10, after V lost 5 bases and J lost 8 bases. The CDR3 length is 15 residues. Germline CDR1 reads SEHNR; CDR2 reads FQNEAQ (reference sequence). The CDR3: CASSANGQGREKLFF. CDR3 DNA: TGTGCCAGCAGCGCGAACGGACAGGGTAGAGAAAAACTGTTTTTT.

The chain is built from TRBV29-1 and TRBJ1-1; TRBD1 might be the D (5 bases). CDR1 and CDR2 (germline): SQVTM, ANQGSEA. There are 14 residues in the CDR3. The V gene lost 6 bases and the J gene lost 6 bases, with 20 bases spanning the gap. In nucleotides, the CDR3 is TGCAGCGTCGCCTTGGCAGGGAAGAGCGCTGAAGCTTTCTTT. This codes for CSVALAGKSAEAFF.